The 12 T cell receptor beta chains below all came from one sample that was sequenced in a study of blood T cells in healthy people across ages. Using a J-beta primer mix together with a sample-barcoded 5' primer, a second PCR was run for roughly 6 to 11 cycles. From the 5' RACE reads, TCRdb called clonotypes with MiXCR, one entry per CDR3 protein. The repertoire holds hundreds of thousands of distinct CDR3 sequences, with around 45% as singletons. The specimen sequenced was blood. The receptors come from a woman in her fifties or sixties in good health.

This clonotype came up a few times. The chain carries TRBV29-1 and TRBJ2-4; D is perhaps TRBD1 (5 bases). The germline V gene encodes CDR1 SQVTM and CDR2 ANQGSEA. This CDR3 is built from 12 residues. V lost 7 bases, J lost 7 bases, and 14 bases lay in between. The chain's CDR3 is CSARPDSNIQYF. The DNA of the CDR3 is TGCAGCGCTCGCCCCGACAGCAACATTCAGTACTTC.

This clonotype was seen only a few times. V and J are TRBV29-1 and TRBJ2-5, with TRBD2 matching over 9 bases. Germline CDR1 SQVTM, CDR2 ANQGSEA. CDR3 length: 14 residues. V trimming: 3 bases; J trimming: 4 bases; junction bases outside the gene matches: 6. The CDR3 sequence: CSVDLAGRGETQYF. The CDR3, as DNA: TGCAGCGTTGACCTAGCGGGAAGGGGAGAGACCCAGTACTTC.

This chain joins TRBV24-1 and TRBJ2-2, with D maybe TRBD1 (5 bases). V lost 3 bases and J 5 bases, leaving 15 bases between the germline ends. The V gene's germline CDR1 is KGHDR and CDR2 SFDVKD. There are 16 residues in the CDR3. In nucleotides, the CDR3 is TGTGCCACCAGTGATCCTGCAAGGGGCCAGACCGGGGAGCTGTTTTTT. It specifies CATSDPARGQTGELFF.

This clonotype has only a few counts. The V call is TRBV29-1, the J call TRBJ2-3, with TRBD1 matching 11 bases. This CDR3 contains 15 residues. The junction had 7 bases not matched to a gene; V was cut back by 7 bases and J by 1 base. The germline V gene has CDR1 SQVTM and CDR2 ANQGSEA. DNA for the CDR3: TGCAGCGGGACCGGGACAGGGGGAGGCACAGATACGCAGTATTTT. This gives the protein CSGTGTGGGTDTQYF.

This clonotype was counted only a few times. The chain has TRBV7-9 and TRBJ1-6, with 7 bases identical to TRBD1. This CDR3 comprises 14 residues. V was pared by 4 bases and J by 10 bases, with 7 bases of the junction left unmatched. The germline gives CDR1 SEHNR, CDR2 FQNEAQ (reference sequence). CDR3 DNA: TGTGCCAGCAGCTCACCGGGACAGATATCACCCCTCCACTTT. Translated: CASSSPGQISPLHF.

This chain uses TRBV6-5 with TRBJ1-1, with D possibly being TRBD1 (5 bases). Trimming pared 0 bases from V and 4 bases from J, leaving 15 bases between. This CDR3 region has 16 residues. Germline CDR1 MNHEY, CDR2 SVGAGI. In DNA, the CDR3 is TGTGCCAGCAGTTACTCTACAGGCCGAGAGGGCACTGAAGCTTTCTTT. It encodes CASSYSTGREGTEAFF.

Only a few counts were recorded for this clonotype. J is TRBJ2-7 and V is TRBV10-3, with 10 bases identical to TRBD1. CDR1 is ENHRY and CDR2 is SYGVKD in the germline V gene. The CDR3 contains 13 residues. Trimming removed 10 bases from V and 4 bases from J; junction bases left unmatched: 7. The CDR3 bases are TGTGCCACCACCGGGACAGGGGCATACGAGCAGTACTTC. As protein: CATTGTGAYEQYF.

This chain joins TRBV3-1 and TRBJ1-1; 7 nucleotides agree with TRBD1. CDR3 length: 14 residues. V shed 3 bases, J shed 1 base, and the junction held 2 bases outside the gene matches. The germline CDR1 and CDR2 sequences are LGHDT and YNNKEL (reference sequence). The CDR3 region is CASSHGDRNTEAFF. The DNA of the CDR3 is TGTGCCAGCAGCCACGGGGACAGGAACACTGAAGCTTTCTTT. The full variable domain, in which reference TRBV3-1 and TRBJ1-1 provide the parts outside the CDR3, is DTAVSQTPKYLVTQMGNDKSIKCEQNLGHDTMYWYKQDSKKFLKIMFSYNNKELIINETVPNRFSPKSPDKAHLNLHINSLELGDSAVYFCASSHGDRNTEAFFGQGTRLTVV.

In this sample, this clonotype turned up many times. The genes are TRBV20-1 and TRBJ2-1; 8 bases are shared with TRBD2. Germline loops: CDR1 DFQATT, CDR2 SNEGSKA (reference sequence). This CDR3 spans 13 amino acids. V gave up 3 bases and J gave up 7 bases; unmatched junction bases: 5. CDR3 loop: CSASGRAKNEQFF. CDR3 DNA sequence: TGCAGTGCTAGCGGGAGGGCCAAAAATGAGCAGTTCTTC.

The V and J genes are TRBV2 and TRBJ1-5; the match to TRBD1 covers 8 bases. Germline trimming cut 10 bases from V and 2 bases from J; bases unmatched to any gene: 7. The CDR3 extends over 14 amino acids. Per germline, CDR1 SNHLY and CDR2 FYNNEI. CDR3 sequence (DNA): TGTGCCACGGAGGACAGGGCTGGCAATCAGCCCCAGCATTTT. Encoded protein: CATEDRAGNQPQHF.

The V call is TRBV5-1, the J call TRBJ1-4, with D unresolved. Germline assignment: CDR1 SGHRS and CDR2 YFSETQ. Trimming removed 4 bases from V and 5 bases from J, with 12 bases in between. CDR3 size: 14 residues. CDR3 sequence: CASSRSDQNEKLFF. CDR3 coding DNA: TGCGCCAGCAGCCGGTCGGATCAAAATGAAAAACTGTTTTTT. The whole variable domain, remainder taken from reference TRBV5-1 and TRBJ1-4, is KAGVTQTPRYLIKTRGQQVTLSCSPISGHRSVSWYQQTPGQGLQFLFEYFSETQRNKGNFPGRFSGRQFSNSRSEMNVSTLELGDSALYLCASSRSDQNEKLFFGSGTQLSVL.

This rearrangement joins TRBV10-3 to TRBJ2-2; TRBD1 might be the D (6 bases). Germline loops: CDR1 ENHRY, CDR2 SYGVKD. CDR3 length: 14 amino acids. V was trimmed by 7 bases and J by 3 bases, leaving 12 bases between them. In DNA, the CDR3 is TGTGCCATCAAGGGGGTCATGGACACCGGGGAGCTGTTTTTT. This codes for CAIKGVMDTGELFF.